A selection of T cell receptor beta chains follows, all from one sample in a study of T cell repertoires in cytomegalovirus infection. Using its own MiXCR run on the reads, TCRdb lists one record per CDR3 protein. The sample lists 90,000 to 120,000 distinct CDR3 sequences; more than 20% were seen once. Sequencing input: CD8+ T cells from PBMCs. The source of these receptors is a human donor in good health (CMV status not recorded). Some clones in this sample may be carry-over from other donors' samples. CDR3s include the opening cysteine and the closing phenylalanine or tryptophan. D genes are given only for firm matches. Not all rows give a size; the values are once, few, many and, for expanded clones, a class.

V gene	D gene	clone size	J gene	CDR3 DNA	CDR3 protein
TRBV6-5	TRBD1	.	TRBJ1-2	TGCGCCAGCAGTTATCGCTCCGGGGACAGAGTAACGAACAATGGCTACACCTTC	CASSYRSGDRVTNNGYTF
TRBV6-1	.	.	TRBJ1-4	TGTGCCAGCAGTCAACAGTCACGGGATGAAAAACTGTTTTTT	CASSQQSRDEKLFF
TRBV4-2	.	.	TRBJ2-5	TGTGCCAGCAGCCAAGGGACGGAAGAGACCCAGTACTTC	CASSQGTEETQYF
TRBV20-1	.	.	TRBJ2-7	TGCAGTGCTAGAGTTCAGGGGAGGTCCTACGAGCAGTACTTC	CSARVQGRSYEQYF
TRBV7-9	.	.	TRBJ2-5	TGTGCCAGCAGCTCTACGGGACCTCAAGAGACCCAGTACTTC	CASSSTGPQETQYF
TRBV15	TRBD2	few	TRBJ2-1	TGTGCCACCAGCAGAGAGGAGACTAGCGGGGGGCCGCTTTTCTTC	CATSREETSGGPLFF
TRBV28	.	.	TRBJ1-2	TGTGCCAGCAGTTCCGTAGGGACGGCCGGATCATGGGGCTACACCTTC	CASSSVGTAGSWGYTF
TRBV14	.	many	TRBJ1-5	TGTGCCAGCAGCCAAGCCGGACTCAATCAGCCCCAGCATTTT	CASSQAGLNQPQHF
TRBV12-3/TRBV12-4	.	few	TRBJ2-2	TGTGCCAGCGGGCAGGCGAACACCGGGGAGCTGTTTTTT	CASGQANTGELFF
TRBV4-1	.	.	TRBJ2-3	TGCGCCAGCAGCCGATCCAGGGGAGATACGCAGTATTTT	CASSRSRGDTQYF
TRBV28	TRBD1	large	TRBJ2-1	TGTGCCAGCAGTAGCCGCCTGACAGGGACGTACAATGAGCAGTTCTTC	CASSSRLTGTYNEQFF
TRBV20-1	.	few	TRBJ2-5	TGCAGTGCTAGCGGGAACCAAGAGACCCAGTACTTC	CSASGNQETQYF
TRBV3-1	.	few	TRBJ2-7	TGTGCCAGCAGCCAAGGGCGGGTCTACGAGCAGTACTTC	CASSQGRVYEQYF
TRBV10-3	TRBD1	few	TRBJ2-7	TGTGCCACCGGGACAGGAGATTACGAGCAGTACTTC	CATGTGDYEQYF
TRBV9	.	.	TRBJ1-5	TGTGCCAGCAGCGTAGACCAAGCCGGTCAGCCCCAGCATTTT	CASSVDQAGQPQHF
TRBV20-1	TRBD2	few	TRBJ2-3	TGCAGTGCCCCGGGACTAGCGGGAGTCACAGATACGCAGTATTTT	CSAPGLAGVTDTQYF
TRBV28	.	.	TRBJ2-3	TGTGCCAGCAGAGGGGGGGAGGCAGATACGCAGTATTTT	CASRGGEADTQYF
TRBV5-6	.	many	TRBJ1-1	TGTGCCAGCAGCTTGACTTCTGGTGGCAGGGTGAACACTGAAGCTTTCTTT	CASSLTSGGRVNTEAFF
TRBV11-2	.	many	TRBJ2-5	TGTGCCAGCAGCTTCTCCCCAGAGACCCAGTACTTC	CASSFSPETQYF
TRBV9	TRBD1	.	TRBJ2-7	TGTGCCAGCAGCGTAGACCCGGACAGGGAATCCTACGAGCAGTACTTC	CASSVDPDRESYEQYF
TRBV6-5	TRBD1	few	TRBJ2-5	TGTGCCAGCAGTTTCGGACAGGGGGCAAGTGGGGAGACCCAGTACTTC	CASSFGQGASGETQYF
TRBV5-5	TRBD1	many	TRBJ2-5	TGTGCCAGCAGCTTGGGGCCGGGGACAGGGAAGACCCAGTACTTC	CASSLGPGTGKTQYF
TRBV29-1	.	few	TRBJ2-3	TGCAGCGTTGACGGGACGGTGCCAGGTAGCACAGATACGCAGTATTTT	CSVDGTVPGSTDTQYF
TRBV12-5	.	.	TRBJ1-1	TGTGCTAGTGCCCTAGCCAGGGTAACCCATAACACTGAAGCTTTCTTT	CASALARVTHNTEAFF
TRBV27	TRBD1	few	TRBJ1-2	TGTGCCAGCAGTTACGGGACAGGGGGTGGGGGCTACACCTTC	CASSYGTGGGGYTF
TRBV29-1	.	.	TRBJ2-1	TGCAGCGTTGAAGTTGCTTTGGGGGGCGAAGGAAATGAGCAGTTCTTC	CSVEVALGGEGNEQFF
TRBV12-3/TRBV12-4	.	many	TRBJ2-1	TGTGCCAGCGGCTTAGGGCGAATGGGATATCATGAGCAGTTCTTC	CASGLGRMGYHEQFF
TRBV11-2	TRBD1	many	TRBJ2-7	TGTGCCAGCAGCATACCGGGACAGCTCTACGAGCAGTACTTC	CASSIPGQLYEQYF
TRBV7-4	TRBD1	.	TRBJ2-3	TGTGCCAGCAGCTTAACGGGACAGGGTGGCAATCAGCCCCAGTATTTT	CASSLTGQGGNQPQYF
TRBV19	.	.	TRBJ2-7	TGTGCCAGTAGTATCCAGGACTTCGACGAGCAGTACTTC	CASSIQDFDEQYF
TRBV4-1	TRBD1	once	TRBJ1-4	TGCGCCAGCAGCCAAGAGCAGGGGGCGGATGAAAAACTGTTTTTT	CASSQEQGADEKLFF
TRBV6-2/TRBV6-3	TRBD2	many	TRBJ2-1	TGTGCCAGCACTCACCCCGGACTAGCGGCTTACAATGAGCAGTTCTTC	CASTHPGLAAYNEQFF
TRBV7-6	TRBD2	.	TRBJ2-3	TGTGCCAGCAGCTGGACTAGCGGGGGGACCACAGATACGCAGTATTTT	CASSWTSGGTTDTQYF
TRBV27	.	many	TRBJ1-5	TGTGCCAGCAGGGGGGGTTTCAATCAGCCCCAGCATTTT	CASRGGFNQPQHF
TRBV6-5	TRBD2	few	TRBJ2-7	TGTGCCAGCAGATCGGGACTAGAGGCTTGGGAGCAGTACTTC	CASRSGLEAWEQYF
TRBV27	TRBD1	few	TRBJ2-7	TGTGCCAGCAGCCAGGGACAGGGGGCGCGATACGAGCAGTACTTC	CASSQGQGARYEQYF
TRBV9	.	.	TRBJ1-2	TGTGCCAGCAGCGTCAACAGCTATGGCTACACCTTC	CASSVNSYGYTF
TRBV20-1	TRBD2	.	TRBJ2-4	TGCAGTGCTAGATCTTGGACTAGCGAGGTGGCCAAAAACATTCAGTACTTC	CSARSWTSEVAKNIQYF
TRBV12-5	TRBD2	.	TRBJ2-1	TGTGCTAGTGGTGGGAGGACTAGCGGGAGTAATGAGCAGTTCTTC	CASGGRTSGSNEQFF
TRBV7-6	.	many	TRBJ2-2	TGTGCCAGCAGGGAAGGACACCTCTCCCCGAACACCGGGGAGCTGTTTTTT	CASREGHLSPNTGELFF
TRBV11-2	.	many	TRBJ1-5	TGTGCCAGCAGCTTGGCCGGGACGGAGAATCAGCCCCAGCATTTT	CASSLAGTENQPQHF
TRBV28	TRBD2	.	TRBJ2-2	TGTGCCAGCAGCGGGGGGACTAGCCCCGGGGAGCTGTTTTTT	CASSGGTSPGELFF
TRBV28	.	.	TRBJ2-5	TGTGCCACCTTTCCTCGGGGGATAGAGACCCAGTACTTC	CATFPRGIETQYF
TRBV6-2/TRBV6-3	.	many	TRBJ2-7	TGTGCCAGCAGTTACAATCGGGACACCTCCTACGAGCAGTACTTC	CASSYNRDTSYEQYF
TRBV6-6	.	.	TRBJ2-1	TGTGCCAGCAGTTACTCTTCGGACTCCGGAAATGAGCAGTTCTTC	CASSYSSDSGNEQFF
TRBV30	.	.	TRBJ2-2	TGTGCCTGGAGTGTATCAGGGGAGCTGTTTTTT	CAWSVSGELFF
TRBV30	.	.	TRBJ1-3	TGTGCCTGGGGTACAGGGACTGGAAACACCATATATTTT	CAWGTGTGNTIYF
TRBV20-1	TRBD2	.	TRBJ2-5	TGCAGTGCTAGTAATCCCCCGGGACTAGCGGGGGGCCGGTACCAAGAGACCCAGTACTTC	CSASNPPGLAGGRYQETQYF
TRBV6-5	.	.	TRBJ2-2	TGTGCCAGCAGTTACCCGACGGGGGGCGGGAACACCGGGGAGCTGTTTTTT	CASSYPTGGGNTGELFF
TRBV20-1	.	.	TRBJ2-3	TGCAGTGCTAGGCCCTTAGTGGGGATTCCAGATACGCAGTATTTT	CSARPLVGIPDTQYF
TRBV12-3/TRBV12-4	TRBD2	many	TRBJ2-3	TGTGCCAGCAGTTTTGGGACTAGCTTCCGCACAGATACGCAGTATTTT	CASSFGTSFRTDTQYF